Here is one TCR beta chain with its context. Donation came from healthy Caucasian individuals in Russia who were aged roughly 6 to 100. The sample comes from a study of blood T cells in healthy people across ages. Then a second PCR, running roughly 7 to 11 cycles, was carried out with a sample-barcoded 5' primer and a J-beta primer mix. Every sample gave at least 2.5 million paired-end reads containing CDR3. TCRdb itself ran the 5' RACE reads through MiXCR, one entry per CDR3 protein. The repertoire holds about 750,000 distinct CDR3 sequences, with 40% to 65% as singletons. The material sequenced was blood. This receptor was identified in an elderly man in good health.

CDR3 nucleotides: TGTGCCAGCAGCCCCAAGGGAGCTGGGGCCAACGTCCTGACTTTC. It codes for CASSPKGAGANVLTF. The V and J genes are TRBV11-1 and TRBJ2-6; D is possibly TRBD2 (5 bases). Trimming stripped 5 bases from V and 2 bases from J, with 10 bases between. CDR1 SGHAT and CDR2 FQDESV come from the germline V gene (reference sequence). The CDR3 length is 15 residues.